One and the same sample provided the 25 T cell receptor beta chains below, sequenced in a study of blood T cell repertoires in COVID-19. Profiled with immunoSEQ multiplex PCR; TCRdb holds only in-frame clones, not every one. The profile shows 250,000 to 350,000 clones, roughly four fifths of them singletons. Sequenced input: peripheral blood. These receptors were taken from a person aged 65 to 79 with COVID-19, enrolled during active disease.

V is TRBV28 and J is TRBJ1-5; D gene uncertain. This CDR3 contains 14 residues. CDR1 is MDHEN and CDR2 is SYDVKM in the germline V gene. The V end lost 5 bases, the J end lost 3 bases, and 11 bases lay between the germline ends. CDR3 nucleotide sequence: TGTGCCAGCAGTCCGTACAGTTCCAATCAGCCCCAGCATTTT. This sequence encodes CASSPYSSNQPQHF.

The genes are TRBV6-2 or TRBV6-3 and TRBJ1-3; D is uncertain. Looked up from germline, CDR1 is MNHEY and CDR2 is SVGEGT. The CDR3 spans 16 residues. V lost 3 bases, J lost 0 bases, and 12 bases lay in between. Here the CDR3 reads CASSYGRRRSGNTIYF. CDR3 sequence (DNA): TGTGCCAGCAGTTATGGGAGACGGCGCTCTGGAAACACCATATATTTT.

The V gene is TRBV7-2, the J gene TRBJ2-5, with TRBD1 matching 7 bases. This CDR3 has 15 residues. The V gene's germline CDR1 is SGHTA and CDR2 FQGNSA. The junction had 6 bases not matched to a gene; V was cut back by 4 bases and J by 1 base. This CDR3 is CASSSPGGRQETQYF. CDR3 DNA: TGTGCCAGCAGCTCCCCAGGGGGTCGCCAAGAGACCCAGTACTTC.

The chain carries TRBV27 and TRBJ1-2; D is unresolved. V lost 5 bases and J lost 2, with 9 bases in between. The CDR3 contains 13 residues. CDR1 is MNHEY and CDR2 is SMNVEV in the germline V gene (reference sequence). As DNA, the CDR3 is TGTGCCAGCAGTCCTCAGGTGAACTATGGCTACACCTTC. Translation gives CASSPQVNYGYTF.

The rearrangement links TRBV4-1 to TRBJ2-5; TRBD2 matches 8 bases. This CDR3 has 15 residues. Germline V gene sequence: CDR1 MGHRA, CDR2 YSYEKL. After removal of 0 bases from V and 7 bases from J, the junction contained 7 bases not matched to a gene. The CDR3 sequence is CASSQDSTSVGTQYF. CDR3 nucleotide sequence: TGCGCCAGCAGCCAAGACTCGACTAGCGTGGGGACCCAGTACTTC.

V gene TRBV7-9 combines with J gene TRBJ2-1; D unresolved. V was trimmed by 6 bases and J by 4 bases, leaving 7 bases between them. The CDR3 consists of 12 residues. Germline V lookup: CDR1 SEHNR, CDR2 FQNEAQ (reference sequence). CDR3 DNA: TGTGCCAGCAGGGCGGAGTACAATGAGCAGTTCTTC. Encoded protein: CASRAEYNEQFF.

This clone was seen only a few times. V is TRBV6-1 and J is TRBJ2-2; 11 nucleotides line up with TRBD2. CDR1 and CDR2 from the germline V gene are MNHNS and SASEGT. The CDR3 consists of 17 residues. V shed 3 bases and J 9 bases; nucleotides not matched to a gene: 12. CDR3 sequence reads: CASSDMALAGGRRELFF. DNA for the CDR3: TGTGCCAGCAGTGATATGGCGCTAGCGGGGGGCCGCCGGGAGCTGTTTTTT.

This rearrangement joins TRBV4-3 to TRBJ2-1; 7 bases are a match to TRBD1. CDR1 and CDR2 (germline): LGHNA, YSLEER. The CDR3 sequence is 15 residues long. The ends lost 2 bases at V and 7 bases at J; junction bases unmatched: 8. CDR3 amino acids: CASSQSGRGSNEQFF. Written as DNA, the CDR3 is TGCGCCAGCAGCCAATCCGGCAGGGGGTCAAATGAGCAGTTCTTC.

This clone was seen just once. The rearrangement links TRBV5-1 to TRBJ1-6, with no clear D. CDR3 length: 13 amino acids. Trimming removed 0 bases at V and 11 bases at J, with 9 bases between. Per the germline V gene, CDR1 is SGHRS and CDR2 is YFSETQ. For the CDR3, the DNA is TGCGCCAGCAGCTTGGCCGGTGCGGCACCCCTCCACTTT. Translating it yields CASSLAGAAPLHF.

The rearrangement links TRBV2 to TRBJ2-5, with D maybe TRBD2 (6 bases). V dropped 2 bases and J dropped 7 bases, with 11 bases sitting between them. Germline V gene data show CDR1 as SNHLY and CDR2 as FYNNEI. This CDR3 contains 13 residues. CDR3 sequence reads: CASSESPGGTQYF. The CDR3 nucleotides read TGTGCCAGCAGTGAAAGCCCCGGGGGGACCCAGTACTTC.

The chain is built from TRBV6-2 or TRBV6-3 and TRBJ1-1; D possibly corresponds to TRBD1 (5 bases). V was pared by 2 bases and J by 1 base, with 11 bases between. This CDR3 region has 15 residues. The germline V gene encodes CDR1 MNHEY and CDR2 SVGEGT. CDR3 in DNA: TGTGCCAGCAGTTACCCAGGGTGGAGGAACACTGAAGCTTTCTTT. It yields the protein CASSYPGWRNTEAFF.

This chain uses TRBV28 with TRBJ1-4, with D unclear. The germline V gene has CDR1 MDHEN and CDR2 SYDVKM. The ends were cut back, 2 bases at V and 8 bases at J, with 12 bases in the middle. This CDR3 spans 14 amino acids. The CDR3: CASSLGRREEKLFF. The CDR3 nucleotides are TGTGCCAGCAGTTTAGGGCGGAGGGAGGAAAAACTGTTTTTT.

The rearrangement joins TRBV5-4 to TRBJ1-3; no firm D call. Trimming pared 0 bases from V and 6 bases from J, leaving 10 bases between. Germline loops: CDR1 SGHNT, CDR2 YYREEE (reference sequence). CDR3 length equals 14 residues. The CDR3 DNA sequence: TGTGCCAGCAGCTTGGGCTCTAGCCAAAACACCATATATTTT. This codes for CASSLGSSQNTIYF.

This chain joins TRBV28 and TRBJ1-6, with 7 bases that match TRBD1. Unmatched junction bases numbered 5, after V lost 5 bases and J lost 7 bases. This CDR3 contains 14 residues. The germline V gene encodes CDR1 MDHEN and CDR2 SYDVKM. CDR3 residues: CASSRDSQNSPLHF. DNA of the CDR3: TGTGCCAGCAGTCGGGACAGCCAGAATTCACCCCTCCACTTT.

The gene calls are TRBV3-1 (or the pseudogene TRBV3-2) and TRBJ2-5, with D hard to call. V gave up 2 bases and J gave up 6 bases, with 19 bases separating them. This CDR3 region has 16 residues. Germline CDR1 LGHDT, CDR2 YNNKEL (reference sequence). The CDR3, as DNA: TGTGCCAGCAGCCAAAACCAAGTTCGGATGAGGAAGACCCAGTACTTC. Translation gives CASSQNQVRMRKTQYF.

Of note for this clone: A junction end diverges from the germline sequence, so it may reflect a read error. J is TRBJ2-1 and V is TRBV7-8; D might be TRBD2 (7 bases). There are 13 residues in the CDR3. Per the germline V gene, CDR1 is SGHVS and CDR2 is FQNEAQ. CDR3 amino acids: CASSALGGGSEVF. DNA of the CDR3: TGTGCCAGCAGCGCCCTGGGGGGCGGGAGTGAGGTCTTC.

This clone has just a few counts. This rearrangement joins TRBV7-9 to TRBJ2-5; 7 bases line up with TRBD1. Germline trimming cut 5 bases from V and 4 bases from J; bases unmatched to any gene: 10. This CDR3 has 15 amino acids. Germline V gene lookup returns CDR1 SEHNR and CDR2 FQNEAQ (reference sequence). The CDR3 is CASSNRQGFTETQYF. CDR3 bases: TGTGCCAGCAGCAACCGACAGGGCTTCACAGAGACCCAGTACTTC.

This sequence joins TRBV28 and TRBJ2-1; the match to TRBD1 covers 7 bases. J was trimmed by 3 bases and V by 6 bases; bases with no gene match: 5. Germline V gene sequence: CDR1 MDHEN, CDR2 SYDVKM. The CDR3 spans 14 residues. The CDR3 sequence: CASSLGGGYNEQFF. CDR3 nucleotide sequence: TGTGCCAGCAGCCTAGGGGGCGGCTACAATGAGCAGTTCTTC.

This clone was detected only once. Relative to the germline gene, one junction end is altered; a read error may explain this. V and J are TRBV9 and TRBJ1-2, with D maybe TRBD1 (5 bases). Germline-derived CDR1 and CDR2 are SGDLS and YYNGEE. This CDR3 region has 13 residues. The CDR3 coding sequence is TGTGCCAGCAGAGATCGACAGAACTATCGCTACACCTTC. Encoded protein: CASRDRQNYRYTF. Using reference TRBV9 and TRBJ1-2 for the parts outside the CDR3, the full variable domain is DSGVTQTPKHLITATGQRVTLRCSPRSGDLSVYWYQQSLDQGLQFLIQYYNGEERAKGNILERFSAQQFPDLHSELNLSSLELGDSALYFCASRDRQNYRYTFGSGTRLTVV.

This clone was detected only a few times. The chain uses TRBV7-8 and TRBJ2-7; D gene unclear. The CDR3 loop spans 13 amino acids. V was pared by 3 bases and J by 2 bases, with 8 bases between. Germline CDR1 and CDR2: SGHVS and FQNEAQ. CDR3 region: CASSFRTAYEQYF. The DNA for the CDR3 is TGTGCCAGCAGCTTTCGAACAGCCTACGAGCAGTACTTC.

The chain combines TRBV11-2 with TRBJ2-7; TRBD2 matches 7 bases. This CDR3 has 14 residues. Looked up from germline, CDR1 is SGHAT and CDR2 is FQNNGV. J was trimmed by 2 bases and V by 2 bases; bases with no gene match: 3. As DNA, the CDR3 is TGTGCCAGCAGCTTATGGGGGAGGGCCTACGAGCAGTACTTC. Translation gives CASSLWGRAYEQYF.

The rearrangement joins TRBV7-8 to TRBJ1-6; D perhaps matches TRBD1 (5 bases). The V gene lost 1 base and the J gene lost 5 bases, with 12 bases spanning the gap. The CDR3 has 16 amino acids. CDR1 and CDR2 from the germline V gene are SGHVS and FQNEAQ. CDR3: CASSLVGGGDNSPLHF. The CDR3, as DNA: TGTGCCAGCAGCTTAGTCGGGGGAGGAGATAATTCACCCCTCCACTTT.

This clone showed up many times. The chain couples TRBV5-6 to TRBJ2-7, with D hard to call. This CDR3 contains 10 residues. Germline CDR1 and CDR2: SGHDT and YYEEEE. Trimming shortened V by 7 bases and J by 6 bases, and 8 bases separated the two germline ends. The DNA for the CDR3 is TGTGCCAGCGGCTCCCTCGAGCAGTACTTC. It codes for CASGSLEQYF. Full variable domain (missing parts from reference TRBV5-6 and TRBJ2-7): DAGVTQSPTHLIKTRGQQVTLRCSPKSGHDTVSWYQQALGQGPQFIFQYYEEEERQRGNFPDRFSGHQFPNYSSELNVNALLLGDSALYLCASGSLEQYFGPGTRLTVT.

The rearrangement links TRBV28 to TRBJ1-5, with 7 bases that match TRBD1. V dropped 7 bases and J dropped 6; count of bases not matched to a gene: 6. There are 13 residues in the CDR3. Germline values: CDR1 MDHEN, CDR2 SYDVKM. CDR3 in DNA: TGTGCCAGCACCCCCCCAGGGGGTCAGCCCCAGCATTTT. It is translated as CASTPPGGQPQHF.

The chain is built from TRBV7-2 and TRBJ1-2, with TRBD1 matching over 9 bases. CDR3 length: 14 residues. V gave up 7 bases and J gave up 7 bases; unmatched junction bases: 10. In germline, CDR1 is SGHTA, CDR2 FQGNSA. The CDR3 coding sequence is TGTGCCAGCATCCCAGGGACAGGGCGGGGTGGCTACACCTTC. It yields the protein CASIPGTGRGGYTF. The whole variable domain, filled in from reference TRBV7-2 and TRBJ1-2, reads GAGVSQSPSNKVTEKGKDVELRCDPISGHTALYWYRQSLGQGLEFLIYFQGNSAPDKSGLPSDRFSAERTGGSVSTLTIQRTQQEDSAVYLCASIPGTGRGGYTFGSGTRLTVV.